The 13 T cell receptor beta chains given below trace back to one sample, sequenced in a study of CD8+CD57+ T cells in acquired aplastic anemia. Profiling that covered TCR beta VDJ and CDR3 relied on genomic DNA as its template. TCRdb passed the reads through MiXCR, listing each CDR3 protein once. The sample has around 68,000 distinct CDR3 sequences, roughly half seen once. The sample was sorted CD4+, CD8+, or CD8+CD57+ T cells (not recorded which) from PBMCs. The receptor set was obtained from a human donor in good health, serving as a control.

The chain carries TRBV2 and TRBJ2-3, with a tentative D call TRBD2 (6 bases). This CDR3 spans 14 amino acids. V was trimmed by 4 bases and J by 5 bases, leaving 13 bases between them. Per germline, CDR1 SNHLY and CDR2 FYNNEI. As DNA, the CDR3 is TGTGCCAGCAGTGGGGACTGGCAAGTAGATACGCAGTATTTT. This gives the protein CASSGDWQVDTQYF. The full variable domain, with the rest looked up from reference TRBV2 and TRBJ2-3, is EPEVTQTPSHQVTQMGQEVILRCVPISNHLYFYWYRQILGQKVEFLVSFYNNEISEKSEIFDDQFSVERPDGSNFTLKIRSTKLEDSAMYFCASSGDWQVDTQYFGPGTRLTVL.

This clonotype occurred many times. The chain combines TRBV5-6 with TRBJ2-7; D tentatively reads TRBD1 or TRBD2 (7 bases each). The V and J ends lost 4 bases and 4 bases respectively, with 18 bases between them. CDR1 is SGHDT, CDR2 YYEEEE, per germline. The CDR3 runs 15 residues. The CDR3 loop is CASSPWGGGAYEQYF. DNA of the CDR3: TGTGCCAGCAGCCCCTGGGGAGGGGGCGCATACGAGCAGTACTTC.

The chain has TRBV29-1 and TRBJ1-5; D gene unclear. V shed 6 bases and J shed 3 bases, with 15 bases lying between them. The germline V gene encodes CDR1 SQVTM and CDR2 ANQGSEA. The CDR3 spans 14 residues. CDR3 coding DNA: TGCAGCGTAAGCCGCGGTAGAAACAATCAGCCCCAGCATTTT. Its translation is CSVSRGRNNQPQHF.

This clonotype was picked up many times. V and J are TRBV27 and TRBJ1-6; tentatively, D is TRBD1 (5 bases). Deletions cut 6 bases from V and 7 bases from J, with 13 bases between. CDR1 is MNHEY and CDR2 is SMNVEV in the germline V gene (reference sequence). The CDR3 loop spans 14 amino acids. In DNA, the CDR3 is TGTGCCAGCAGCCCGCGGGGCGGGAATTCACCCCTCCACTTT. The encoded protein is CASSPRGGNSPLHF.

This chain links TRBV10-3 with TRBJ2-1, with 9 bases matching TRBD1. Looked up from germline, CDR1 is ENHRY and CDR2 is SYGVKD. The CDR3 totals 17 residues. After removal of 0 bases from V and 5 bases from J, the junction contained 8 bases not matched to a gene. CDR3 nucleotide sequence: TGTGCCATCAGTGAGTCCGTGGGACAGGGTTTTAACAATGAGCAGTTCTTC. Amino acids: CAISESVGQGFNNEQFF.

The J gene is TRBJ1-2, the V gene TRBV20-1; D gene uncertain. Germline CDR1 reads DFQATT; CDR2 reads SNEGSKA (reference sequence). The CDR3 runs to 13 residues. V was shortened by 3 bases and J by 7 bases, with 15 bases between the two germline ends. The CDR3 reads CSASPIREGGYTF. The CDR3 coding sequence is TGCAGTGCTAGCCCTATACGGGAGGGTGGCTACACCTTC.

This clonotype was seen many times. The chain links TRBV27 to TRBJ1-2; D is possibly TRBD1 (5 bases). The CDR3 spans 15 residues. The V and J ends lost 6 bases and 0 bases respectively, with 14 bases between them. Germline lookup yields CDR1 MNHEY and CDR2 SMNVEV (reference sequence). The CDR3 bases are TGTGCCAGCAGCAAGGCAGGGTATACTAACTATGGCTACACCTTC. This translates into CASSKAGYTNYGYTF.

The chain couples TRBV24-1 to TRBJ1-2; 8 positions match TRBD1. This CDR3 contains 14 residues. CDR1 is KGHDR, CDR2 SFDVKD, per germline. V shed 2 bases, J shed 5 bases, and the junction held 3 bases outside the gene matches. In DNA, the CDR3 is TGTGCCACCAGTGATTGGACAGGGACTTATGGCTACACCTTC. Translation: CATSDWTGTYGYTF.

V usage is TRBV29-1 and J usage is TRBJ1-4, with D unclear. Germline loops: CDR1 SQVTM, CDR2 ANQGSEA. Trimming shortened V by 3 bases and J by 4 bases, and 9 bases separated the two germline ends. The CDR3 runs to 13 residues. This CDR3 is CSVEGHSNEKLFF. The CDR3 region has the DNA TGCAGCGTTGAGGGCCACAGTAATGAAAAACTGTTTTTT.

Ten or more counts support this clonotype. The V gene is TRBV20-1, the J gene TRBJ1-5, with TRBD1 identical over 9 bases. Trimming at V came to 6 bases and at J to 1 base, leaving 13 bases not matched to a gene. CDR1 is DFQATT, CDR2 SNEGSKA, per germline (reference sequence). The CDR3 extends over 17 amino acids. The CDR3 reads CSAKDRGGHWSNQPQHF. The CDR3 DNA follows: TGCAGTGCCAAGGACAGGGGAGGGCATTGGAGCAATCAGCCCCAGCATTTT.

The CDR3 DNA sequence: TGTGCCAGCAGCTTAGGGGGGACTAGCGGGACGGGGACCCAGTACTTC. The encoded protein is CASSLGGTSGTGTQYF. The chain carries TRBV7-2 and TRBJ2-5; TRBD2 matches at 13 bases. This CDR3 has 16 residues. Trimming cost V 1 base and J 7 bases; bases outside gene matches: 6. Germline-derived CDR1 and CDR2 are SGHTA and FQGNSA.

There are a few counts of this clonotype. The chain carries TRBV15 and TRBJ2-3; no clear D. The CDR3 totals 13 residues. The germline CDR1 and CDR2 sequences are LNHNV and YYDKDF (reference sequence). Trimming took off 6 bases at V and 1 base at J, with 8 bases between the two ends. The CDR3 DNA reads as TGTGCCACCAGGGGATTCGGCACAGATACGCAGTATTTT. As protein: CATRGFGTDTQYF.

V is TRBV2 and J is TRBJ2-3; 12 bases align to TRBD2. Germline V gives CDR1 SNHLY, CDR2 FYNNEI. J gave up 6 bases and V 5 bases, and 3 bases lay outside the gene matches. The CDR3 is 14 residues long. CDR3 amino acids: CASSPGLAGDTQYF. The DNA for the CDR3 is TGTGCCAGCAGTCCTGGACTAGCGGGGGATACGCAGTATTTT.